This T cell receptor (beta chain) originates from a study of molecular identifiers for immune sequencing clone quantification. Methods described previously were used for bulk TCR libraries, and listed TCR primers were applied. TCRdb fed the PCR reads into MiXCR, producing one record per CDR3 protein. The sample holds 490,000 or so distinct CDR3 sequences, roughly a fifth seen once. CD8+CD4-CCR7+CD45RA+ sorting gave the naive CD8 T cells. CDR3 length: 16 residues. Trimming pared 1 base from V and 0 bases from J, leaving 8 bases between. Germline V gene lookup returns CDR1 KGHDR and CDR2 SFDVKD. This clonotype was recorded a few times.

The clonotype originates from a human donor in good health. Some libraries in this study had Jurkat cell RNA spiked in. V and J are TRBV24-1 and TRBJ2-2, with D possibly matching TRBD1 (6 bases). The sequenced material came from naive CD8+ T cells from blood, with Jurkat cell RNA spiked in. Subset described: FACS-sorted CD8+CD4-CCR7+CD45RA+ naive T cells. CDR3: CATSDFKGANTGELFF. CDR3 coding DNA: TGTGCCACCAGTGATTTTAAGGGGGCGAACACCGGGGAGCTGTTTTTT.